This T cell receptor beta chain derives from a study of T cell repertoires in cytomegalovirus infection. In this sample, this clonotype turned up a few times. Its target is unknown. TCRdb used MiXCR to reprocess the reads, holding one entry per CDR3 protein. The data show more than 95,000 distinct CDR3 sequences, 32% seen once. Germline trimming cut 5 bases from V and 4 bases from J; bases unmatched to any gene: 9. The CDR3 consists of 16 residues. V usage is TRBV12-3 or TRBV12-4 and J usage is TRBJ2-1, with 9 bases that match TRBD1. The sequence was obtained from a human donor in good health (CMV status not recorded). Some clones in this sample may be carry-over from other donors' samples. The source material was CD8+ T cells from cultured PBMCs, sampled from culture after CMV antigen stimulation. The CDR3 region has the DNA TGTGCCAGCAGTCCCGAGACCGGGACAGGGTACAATGAGCAGTTCTTC. Protein: CASSPETGTGYNEQFF.